The 19 T cell receptor beta chains given below trace back to one sample, sequenced in a study of shared clonotypes between healthy human individuals. Repertoires were generated with immunoSEQ multiplex PCR, while TCRdb's copy carries only in-frame clones and drops some. The sample consists of under 1,100,000 clones, more than 60% of them appearing once. The material sequenced was memory CD4+ T cells sorted from blood. Subset in this sample: CD45RA-negative fraction. These receptors came from a man between 18 and 35 years old in good health.

The chain carries TRBV6-5 and TRBJ1-2, with 8 nucleotides matching TRBD1. V was pared by 5 bases and J by 8 bases, with 4 bases of the junction left unmatched. This CDR3 has 12 residues. Germline values: CDR1 MNHEY, CDR2 SVGAGI. The chain's CDR3 is CASSRTGFGYTF. DNA for the CDR3: TGTGCCAGCAGTCGGACAGGGTTCGGCTACACCTTC.

The chain is built from TRBV18 and TRBJ1-4; 7 nucleotides agree with TRBD1. Germline assignment: CDR1 KGHSH and CDR2 LQKENI. The CDR3 is 15 residues long. With V trimmed by 4 bases and J by 4 bases, 6 bases remained unmatched. The CDR3 nucleotides read TGTGCCAGCTCACTCCGGGACAGCCTTAATGAAAAACTGTTTTTT. Translated: CASSLRDSLNEKLFF.

This clone has a handful of counts. V gene TRBV18 combines with J gene TRBJ1-6, with D uncertain. Trimming shortened V by 1 base and J by 10 bases, and 11 bases separated the two germline ends. Germline assignment: CDR1 KGHSH and CDR2 LQKENI. This CDR3 contains 14 residues. CDR3 loop: CASSPRESRSPLHF. The CDR3 DNA reads TGTGCCAGCTCACCACGGGAGTCACGGTCACCCCTCCACTTT.

The chain joins TRBV18 to TRBJ2-2, with TRBD2 identical over 9 bases. CDR3 length equals 15 residues. Germline V gene lookup returns CDR1 KGHSH and CDR2 LQKENI. Germline trimming cut 3 bases from V and 3 bases from J; bases unmatched to any gene: 2. The CDR3 reads CASSPTSGDTGELFF. Here the CDR3 DNA reads TGTGCCAGCTCACCGACTAGCGGTGACACCGGGGAGCTGTTTTTT.

Here the CDR3 DNA reads TGTGCCAGCAGCGTAGATCCGTGGAACACTGAAGCTTTCTTT. It is translated as CASSVDPWNTEAFF. The chain couples TRBV9 to TRBJ1-1; no firm D call. Germline CDR1 reads SGDLS; CDR2 reads YYNGEE. V was trimmed by 0 bases and J by 1 base, leaving 7 bases between them. CDR3 size: 14 residues.

The chain carries TRBV7-2 and TRBJ1-6, with 7 bases lining up with TRBD1. The CDR3 is 13 residues long. V lost 11 bases and J lost 9; bases outside the gene matches: 10. Per the germline V gene, CDR1 is SGHTA and CDR2 is FQGNSA. In nucleotides, the CDR3 is TGTGCCCCAGGGGGAGGCACTCGTTCACCCCTCCACTTT. Translating it yields CAPGGGTRSPLHF.

This clone was seen a single time. Here the CDR3 DNA reads TGCGCCAGCAGCCAACCGGGACTGAACTACGAGCAGTACTTC. Protein product: CASSQPGLNYEQYF. The chain combines TRBV5-1 with TRBJ2-7, with a tentative D call TRBD2 (6 bases). CDR1 and CDR2 from the germline V gene are SGHRS and YFSETQ. The V end lost 4 bases, the J end lost 3 bases, and 14 bases lay between the germline ends. This CDR3 is built from 14 residues. Full variable domain (outside the CDR3, taken from reference TRBV5-1 and TRBJ2-7): KAGVTQTPRYLIKTRGQQVTLSCSPISGHRSVSWYQQTPGQGLQFLFEYFSETQRNKGNFPGRFSGRQFSNSRSEMNVSTLELGDSALYLCASSQPGLNYEQYFGPGTRLTVT.

This clone was recorded only once. This chain connects TRBV4-2 to TRBJ2-5; D gene ambiguous. Trimming pared 0 bases from V and 5 bases from J, leaving 16 bases between. The CDR3 is made up of 16 amino acids. Germline CDR1 is LGHNA and CDR2 is YNFKEQ. For the CDR3, the DNA is TGTGCCAGCAGCCAAGAAGGCGACTTGTCGAGGGAGACCCAGTACTTC. This sequence encodes CASSQEGDLSRETQYF.

The chain carries TRBV30 and TRBJ2-3; 10 bases map to TRBD2. Germline V gives CDR1 GTSNPN, CDR2 SVGIG (reference sequence). Trimming removed 2 bases from V and 6 bases from J; junction bases left unmatched: 11. The CDR3 runs to 16 residues. The chain's CDR3 is CAWSIPSGGLPDTQYF. Here the CDR3 DNA reads TGTGCCTGGAGTATACCTAGCGGGGGCCTCCCGGATACGCAGTATTTT.

The rearrangement links TRBV7-9 to TRBJ1-1; 9 bases match TRBD1. This CDR3 is 15 amino acids long. Germline V lookup: CDR1 SEHNR, CDR2 FQNEAQ (reference sequence). After removal of 5 bases from V and 1 base from J, the junction contained 5 bases not matched to a gene. The CDR3 here is CASSKQGAANTEAFF. CDR3 in DNA: TGTGCCAGCAGCAAACAGGGGGCAGCGAACACTGAAGCTTTCTTT.

The chain employs TRBV5-1 and TRBJ2-7; 7 bases align to TRBD1. The trim removed 0 bases at V and 2 bases at J, leaving 17 bases unmatched. Looked up from germline, CDR1 is SGHRS and CDR2 is YFSETQ. The CDR3 sequence is 19 residues long. CDR3 residues: CASSLARPTGDLSTYEQYF. In DNA, the CDR3 is TGCGCCAGCAGCTTGGCCCGGCCCACAGGGGACCTTTCCACCTACGAGCAGTACTTC.

The chain employs TRBV2 and TRBJ1-1; D remains ambiguous. Germline CDR1 is SNHLY and CDR2 is FYNNEI. V was pared by 5 bases and J by 8 bases, with 15 bases between. This CDR3 is built from 13 residues. CDR3 amino acids: CASSTTRVREAFF. As DNA, the CDR3 is TGTGCCAGCAGTACGACACGGGTCCGGGAAGCTTTCTTT.

The chain carries TRBV7-2 and TRBJ1-5; D remains ambiguous. Trimming shortened V by 2 bases and J by 7 bases, and 18 bases separated the two germline ends. There are 16 residues in the CDR3. Germline V gives CDR1 SGHTA, CDR2 FQGNSA. The CDR3 region is CASSLNSGPSGQPQHF. As DNA, the CDR3 is TGTGCCAGCAGCTTAAATAGTGGGCCTTCTGGGCAGCCCCAGCATTTT.

The chain employs TRBV7-9 and TRBJ2-5; 10 nucleotides line up with TRBD1. The germline CDR1 and CDR2 sequences are SEHNR and FQNEAQ (reference sequence). There are 14 residues in the CDR3. Trimming at V came to 5 bases and at J to 7 bases, leaving 7 bases not matched to a gene. The CDR3: CASSQNGQGGTQYF. In DNA form, the CDR3 reads TGTGCCAGCAGCCAAAACGGACAGGGGGGGACCCAGTACTTC.

The CDR3 sequence is CASSPPAGGDEQFF. In DNA, the CDR3 is TGTGCCAGCTCACCACCGGCGGGGGGGGATGAGCAGTTCTTC. The rearrangement links TRBV18 to TRBJ2-1; 9 bases are shared with TRBD2. CDR1 KGHSH and CDR2 LQKENI come from the germline V gene. J lost 8 bases, V lost 0 bases, and 2 bases had no gene match. This CDR3 has 14 residues.

The V and J genes are TRBV25-1 and TRBJ2-5; perhaps TRBD2 as D (6 bases). TRBJ2-7 matches the DNA end more closely, so the J call is doubtful. The CDR3 extends over 12 amino acids. Germline lookup yields CDR1 MGHDK and CDR2 SYGVNS. CDR3 sequence: CASRTGLYEQYF. The CDR3 DNA sequence: TGTGCCAGCAGAACGGGACTGTACGAGCAGTACTTC.

CDR3 amino acids: CASSPPGQPQHF. The CDR3 DNA reads as TGTGCCAGCTCACCACCGGGACAGCCCCAGCATTTT. The chain joins TRBV18 to TRBJ1-5; D unclear. Germline lookup yields CDR1 KGHSH and CDR2 LQKENI. The length of the CDR3 is 12 residues. The V end was cut by 0 bases, the J end by 7 bases, with 4 bases between.

This clone was recorded at least ten times. V and J are TRBV28 and TRBJ1-4; the D is unclear. Per the germline V gene, CDR1 is MDHEN and CDR2 is SYDVKM. V lost 6 bases and J 0 bases, leaving 11 bases between the germline ends. The CDR3 totals 15 residues. The CDR3 loop is CASSFQTPTNEKLFF. The CDR3 DNA follows: TGTGCCAGCAGCTTCCAAACCCCAACTAATGAAAAACTGTTTTTT.

This clone has just a few counts. The sample carries other DNA sequences with the same CDR3. J is TRBJ2-3 and V is TRBV27; D possibly corresponds to TRBD2 (5 bases). Trimming left V 2 bases short and J 0 bases short, with 9 bases between. The CDR3 covers 15 residues. CDR1 and CDR2 from the germline V gene are MNHEY and SMNVEV (reference sequence). The CDR3 region is CASSLSGISTDTQYF. The CDR3 region has the DNA TGTGCCAGCAGTTTAAGCGGAATTAGCACAGATACGCAGTATTTT.